This T cell receptor (beta chain) comes out of a study of post-analysis software for immune sequencing data (dated by TCRdb to 2013 to 2016). In the study overall: Disease courses on record covered relapsing-remitting, secondary progressive and progressive-relapsing multiple sclerosis, though some patients had no subtype annotation. The multiple sclerosis patient repertoires were compared with about a dozen previously published healthy control repertoires from donors aged roughly 6 to 25 years. A subset of samples was prepared in parallel using single-end sample barcoding, then pooled and co-amplified after Illumina adapter ligation.

To demonstrate the VDJtools post-analysis software, the study profiled TCR beta repertoires from the peripheral blood of about 13 young patients with multiple sclerosis. The multiple sclerosis patients were children and adolescents between roughly 6 and 15 years of age. As concerns this clonotype: What antigen it recognizes has not been identified. No much larger clone is present one base from it, and per-base qualities are unavailable.

CDR3 length: 16 amino acids, cysteine to phenylalanine. Just CDR3 DNA is preserved here, 48 bases in frame from base 1. CDR1 and CDR2, looked up from the germline V gene, are LGHNA and YNFKEQ. General conclusions and limits of the study: The multiple sclerosis patient group was slightly younger than the control group. Normalized Chao1 diversity was significantly lower in multiple sclerosis patients than controls, suggesting substantial peripheral T-cell clonal expansion. Direct clustering with F measure revealed strong co-clustering of samples prepared in the same batch, which led to a batch-effect correction. Significantly higher frequencies in patients than in controls were found for roughly 5 TRBV segments, including TRBV5-6, TRBV5-1 and TRBV20-1.

Libraries were built with PCR. This sample was sequenced with an Illumina HiSeq 2500. Unique molecular identifiers were incorporated into TCR beta cDNA libraries to reduce PCR and sequencing biases. Per 1 to 10 million input T cells, 500,000 or so cDNA molecules were obtained, such that each molecule approximated one T cell. Patient libraries were prepared and sequenced with the same protocol used for the earlier healthy control dataset. Within a given batch, samples were prepared together, multiplexed and sequenced on the same HiSeq lane. Per the original workflow: Raw barcoded reads were processed with MIGEC, discarding single-read molecular identifier groups before consensus assembly and CDR3 extraction. Clonotype tables were post-analysed with VDJtools, normalizing diversity by down-sampling all datasets to the smallest sample size. Repertoire overlap clustering matched CDR3 amino acid but not nucleotide sequences to correct batch-related cross-sample contamination. The raw public data were reprocessed by TCRdb itself: fastp quality trimming at Q25, MiXCR clonotype calling, in-frame beta chains only. Each entry merges the rows of one CDR3 protein and shows their most common DNA and genes. TCRdb's processing, not the authors' own work, is the source of the V and J calls. The sample includes 750,000 to 950,000 distinct CDR3 sequences, with just over 45% observed a single time. The ten largest account for 4.9% of the sample.

The receptor was isolated from a girl under 18 with multiple sclerosis. The V and J genes are TRBV4-2 and TRBJ2-4; the D gene is possibly TRBD1 or TRBD2, with 6 bases matching each. The end of the DNA is better explained by TRBJ2-5, so the J call may be wrong. Sequencing input: blood. The nucleotides read TGTGCCAGCAGCCAAGGGTCGAATTGGGGGGCAGAGACCCAGTACTTC. Its protein product is CASSQGSNWGAETQYF.